Presented here are 32 T cell receptor beta chains from one specimen sequenced in a study of T-cell memory formation after mild COVID-19. Using its own MiXCR run on the 5' RACE reads, TCRdb lists one record per CDR3 protein. The sample has 530,000 or so distinct CDR3 sequences, 15% to 20% seen once. The sequenced sample was PBMCs or a T cell subset sorted from them (not recorded which). These receptors came from an adult woman who had mild COVID-19 (a few samples of this study predate the infection). Cell type and time point are not known.

This clonotype was seen more than once but under ten times. The V call is TRBV7-2, the J call TRBJ2-3; D is unclear. The length of the CDR3 is 13 residues. CDR1 SGHTA and CDR2 FQGNSA come from the germline V gene. V lost 0 bases, J lost 6 bases, and 7 bases lay in between. The CDR3 loop is CASSLAFPDTQYF. CDR3 nucleotides: TGTGCCAGCAGCTTAGCTTTCCCTGATACGCAGTATTTT.

The sample holds a few counts of this clonotype. The chain is built from TRBV5-1 and TRBJ1-2, with no clear D. Germline CDR1 is SGHRS and CDR2 is YFSETQ. Trimming stripped 4 bases from V and 0 bases from J, with 10 bases between. The CDR3 sequence is 14 residues long. This chain's CDR3 is CASSGRLTNYGYTF. The CDR3 nucleotides are TGCGCCAGCAGCGGCAGACTAACTAACTATGGCTACACCTTC. Supplemented by reference TRBV5-1 and TRBJ1-2, the full variable domain reads KAGVTQTPRYLIKTRGQQVTLSCSPISGHRSVSWYQQTPGQGLQFLFEYFSETQRNKGNFPGRFSGRQFSNSRSEMNVSTLELGDSALYLCASSGRLTNYGYTFGSGTRLTVV.

The chain employs TRBV7-8 and TRBJ2-7; TRBD1 matches at 11 bases. The CDR3 length is 16 residues. Germline CDR1 is SGHVS and CDR2 is FQNEAQ. V shed 3 bases and J 6 bases; nucleotides not matched to a gene: 10. The CDR3 DNA sequence: TGTGCCAGCAGCTTTAGCGGGACAGGGGGATCGGGCGAGCAGTACTTC. Translating gives CASSFSGTGGSGEQYF.

The CDR3 loop is CASSHGTGSHNEQFF. CDR3 bases: TGTGCCAGCAGCCACGGGACAGGGTCCCACAATGAGCAGTTCTTC. The chain uses TRBV7-3 and TRBJ2-1; 9 bases align to TRBD1. The germline V gene has CDR1 SGHTA and CDR2 FQGTGA. J lost 5 bases, V lost 5 bases, and 7 bases had no gene match. The CDR3 totals 15 residues.

The rearrangement joins TRBV15 to TRBJ1-2; a possible D gene is TRBD1 (5 bases). Germline loops: CDR1 LNHNV, CDR2 YYDKDF (reference sequence). The CDR3 has 13 amino acids. Trimming removed 1 base from V and 6 bases from J, with 9 bases in between. The CDR3 DNA reads as TGTGCCACCAGCAGAGCGGGGGGGGATGGCTACACCTTC. This codes for CATSRAGGDGYTF.

The chain is built from TRBV27 and TRBJ2-7; 8 nucleotides line up with TRBD2. This CDR3 region has 15 residues. V shed 5 bases, J shed 4 bases, and the junction held 10 bases outside the gene matches. Germline V lookup: CDR1 MNHEY, CDR2 SMNVEV (reference sequence). CDR3 DNA sequence: TGTGCCAGCAGTCATCGACTAGCGACCTATTACGAGCAGTACTTC. Translating gives CASSHRLATYYEQYF.

The DNA for the CDR3 is TGTGCCAGCAGCGTAGGATTTGGAGGGTACAATGAGCAGTTCTTC. This codes for CASSVGFGGYNEQFF. The rearrangement links TRBV9 to TRBJ2-1, with D perhaps TRBD2 (6 bases). The CDR3 sequence is 15 residues long. Germline V gene data show CDR1 as SGDLS and CDR2 as YYNGEE. The V gene lost 0 bases and the J gene lost 4 bases, with 11 bases spanning the gap.

The chain joins TRBV5-1 to TRBJ2-3, with a weak D call TRBD2 (5 bases). V lost 3 bases and J lost 6, with 17 bases in between. CDR1 and CDR2 (germline): SGHRS, YFSETQ. The CDR3 has 15 residues. The CDR3 DNA reads TGCGCCAGCAGCTCCGAGTGGACCCCGGGGGATACGCAGTATTTT. It is translated as CASSSEWTPGDTQYF.

The CDR3 nucleotides read TGCGCCAGCAGCCAAGATCGGATGCAGGGGGCGCTCGCTGGGGCCAACGTCCTGACTTTC. Amino acid sequence: CASSQDRMQGALAGANVLTF. The genes are TRBV4-1 and TRBJ2-6; 8 positions match TRBD1. V lost 0 bases and J lost 2; bases outside the gene matches: 12. Germline-derived CDR1 and CDR2 are MGHRA and YSYEKL. This CDR3 comprises 20 residues.

The chain joins TRBV7-9 to TRBJ2-1; D is ambiguous. The CDR3 is 17 amino acids. V dropped 0 bases and J dropped 6 bases, with 18 bases sitting between them. In germline, CDR1 is SEHNR, CDR2 FQNEAQ (reference sequence). CDR3 coding DNA: TGTGCCAGCAGCTTAGCGGGGTTGAGCCTCCAAACCAATGAGCAGTTCTTC. Protein: CASSLAGLSLQTNEQFF.

This clonotype was found a few times. V and J are TRBV6-6 and TRBJ1-5, with D possibly being TRBD1 (6 bases). Germline CDR1 MNHNY, CDR2 SVGAGI (reference sequence). Trimming cost V 0 bases and J 1 base, with 10 bases left between them. This CDR3 has 16 amino acids. The CDR3 region is CASSYSEGGSNQPQHF. CDR3 nucleotide sequence: TGTGCCAGCAGTTACTCGGAAGGGGGGAGCAATCAGCCCCAGCATTTT.

This rearrangement joins TRBV4-2 to TRBJ2-1; D is unresolved. The V and J ends lost 4 bases and 4 bases respectively, with 23 bases between them. Per the germline V gene, CDR1 is LGHNA and CDR2 is YNFKEQ. The CDR3 spans 18 residues. The CDR3 protein is CASSPQHGGTDRYNEQFF. The DNA for the CDR3 is TGTGCCAGCAGCCCCCAACACGGCGGTACTGACCGTTACAATGAGCAGTTCTTC.

The gene calls are TRBV20-1 and TRBJ2-5, with a weak D call TRBD2 (6 bases). This CDR3 is built from 14 residues. The germline V and J ends were trimmed by 7 bases and 1 base, with 16 bases remaining between them. Germline V CDR1 and CDR2: DFQATT, SNEGSKA (reference sequence). This chain's CDR3 is CSGRRRGLQETQYF. The CDR3 nucleotides are TGCAGTGGTCGCAGGCGGGGCCTCCAAGAGACCCAGTACTTC.

Comment on this clonotype: This clone may be a read error of a much larger clone one base away. This chain connects TRBV15 to TRBJ2-7; 9 nucleotides line up with TRBD1. Germline assignment: CDR1 LNHNV and CDR2 YYDKDF (reference sequence). The CDR3 extends over 13 amino acids. V lost 5 bases to trimming and J lost 2 bases; unmatched junction nucleotides: 1. The CDR3 spells CATSRQGAYEQYF. The DNA of the CDR3 is TGTGCCACCAGCCGACAGGGGGCCTACGAGCAGTACTTC.

This clonotype was picked up a small number of times. The CDR3 sequence: CASSRLADAYEQYF. The CDR3 coding sequence is TGTGCCAGCAGCAGACTAGCGGATGCCTACGAGCAGTACTTC. This chain connects TRBV7-2 to TRBJ2-7; 9 nucleotides align to TRBD2. The CDR3 length is 14 residues. V shed 5 bases, J shed 2 bases, and the junction held 4 bases outside the gene matches. The germline V gene has CDR1 SGHTA and CDR2 FQGNSA. Full variable domain (remainder filled in from reference TRBV7-2 and TRBJ2-7): GAGVSQSPSNKVTEKGKDVELRCDPISGHTALYWYRQSLGQGLEFLIYFQGNSAPDKSGLPSDRFSAERTGGSVSTLTIQRTQQEDSAVYLCASSRLADAYEQYFGPGTRLTVT.

The J gene is TRBJ2-3, the V gene TRBV6-5, with D possibly called TRBD1 or TRBD2 (5 bases each). The CDR3 has 18 residues. Germline CDR1 MNHEY, CDR2 SVGAGI. V was shortened by 2 bases and J by 0 bases, with 18 bases between the two germline ends. DNA of the CDR3: TGTGCCAGCAGTTACGGGGGTCGGGCTTACTCTAGCACAGATACGCAGTATTTT. As protein: CASSYGGRAYSSTDTQYF.

In its sample, this clonotype was seen a few times. The V gene is TRBV7-8, the J gene TRBJ2-2; 10 nucleotides align to TRBD2. Germline loops: CDR1 SGHVS, CDR2 FQNEAQ. The CDR3 has 16 residues. The trim removed 4 bases at V and 2 bases at J, leaving 4 bases unmatched. As DNA, the CDR3 is TGTGCCAGCAGCTGGCGGACTAGCGGCAACACCGGGGAGCTGTTTTTT. Translated, it gives CASSWRTSGNTGELFF.

This chain links TRBV11-3 with TRBJ2-2; TRBD2 aligns across 8 bases. With V trimmed by 6 bases and J by 3 bases, 3 bases remained unmatched. Germline values: CDR1 SGHNT, CDR2 YENEEA. The CDR3 spans 14 residues. The CDR3, as DNA: TGTGCCAGCAGGGGACTAGGCGACACCGGGGAGCTGTTTTTT. It translates to CASRGLGDTGELFF.

This clonotype was counted between two and nine times. The rearrangement uses TRBV15 and TRBJ1-5; no reliable D call. Per germline, CDR1 LNHNV and CDR2 YYDKDF (reference sequence). With 4 bases removed from V and 9 bases from J, the gap between germline ends came to 16 bases. The CDR3 is 14 amino acids. DNA of the CDR3: TGTGCCACCAGCACCACCCAATTCCCTGGGCCCCAGCATTTT. Its protein is CATSTTQFPGPQHF.

This clonotype was seen a handful of times. V is TRBV20-1 and J is TRBJ1-3; D is ambiguous. V was pared by 1 base and J by 4 bases, with 8 bases between. The germline CDR1 and CDR2 sequences are DFQATT and SNEGSKA (reference sequence). The CDR3 has 13 amino acids. The CDR3 sequence is CSARAPAGNTIYF. The CDR3 DNA is TGCAGTGCTAGAGCCCCAGCAGGAAACACCATATATTTT.

The chain couples TRBV5-1 to TRBJ1-2; D gene unclear. Trimming removed 4 bases at V and 0 bases at J, with 7 bases between. Germline V gene sequence: CDR1 SGHRS, CDR2 YFSETQ. The CDR3 sequence is 13 residues long. The CDR3 DNA is TGCGCCAGCAGCGATACCCCTAACTATGGCTACACCTTC. Protein: CASSDTPNYGYTF. Based on the CDR3 plus reference TRBV5-1 and TRBJ1-2, the full variable domain is KAGVTQTPRYLIKTRGQQVTLSCSPISGHRSVSWYQQTPGQGLQFLFEYFSETQRNKGNFPGRFSGRQFSNSRSEMNVSTLELGDSALYLCASSDTPNYGYTFGSGTRLTVV.

The rearrangement uses TRBV14 and TRBJ1-1; D is undetermined. V dropped 3 bases and J dropped 3 bases, with 17 bases sitting between them. Germline values: CDR1 SGHDN, CDR2 FVKESK. This CDR3 region has 16 residues. CDR3 region: CASSHGRPQSYTEAFF. Written as DNA, the CDR3 is TGTGCCAGCAGCCACGGACGGCCCCAATCCTACACTGAAGCTTTCTTT.

This chain joins TRBV7-9 and TRBJ1-1; D is unclear. The CDR3 loop spans 14 amino acids. Germline CDR1 and CDR2: SEHNR and FQNEAQ (reference sequence). The germline V and J ends were trimmed by 3 bases and 1 base, with 9 bases remaining between them. In DNA, the CDR3 is TGTGCCAGCAGCTTTGACGGGAAGAACACTGAAGCTTTCTTT. It translates to CASSFDGKNTEAFF.

The chain carries TRBV7-8 and TRBJ2-5; 9 nucleotides agree with TRBD1. The CDR3 consists of 18 residues. Germline-derived CDR1 and CDR2 are SGHVS and FQNEAQ. The V gene end was trimmed by 7 bases and the J gene end by 4 bases; junction bases not matched to a gene: 19. CDR3 DNA: TGTGCCAGCAACCCCGGGGGGACAGGGCCCCTAAGGCGAGAGACCCAGTACTTC. It is translated as CASNPGGTGPLRRETQYF.

This chain connects TRBV12-3 or TRBV12-4 to TRBJ1-4, with D perhaps matching TRBD1 (5 bases). CDR3 length: 14 residues. The V gene lost 3 bases and the J gene lost 7 bases, with 12 bases spanning the gap. CDR3 protein: CASSFGGGSEKLFF. The CDR3 DNA reads TGTGCCAGCAGTTTCGGTGGGGGAAGTGAAAAACTGTTTTTT.

This chain links TRBV7-2 with TRBJ1-1, with 7 bases matching TRBD1. The trim removed 5 bases at V and 3 bases at J, leaving 6 bases unmatched. Germline CDR1 is SGHTA and CDR2 is FQGNSA. The CDR3 is 14 residues long. The CDR3 is CASSTYRGHTEAFF. The CDR3 DNA reads TGTGCCAGCAGCACTTACAGGGGCCACACTGAAGCTTTCTTT.

In this sample, this clonotype turned up a few times. DNA of the CDR3: TGTGCCATCAGTGAGTGGGGACAGGGCGAGCAGTACTTC. Residues: CAISEWGQGEQYF. The V gene is TRBV10-3, the J gene TRBJ2-7; the match to TRBD1 covers 9 bases. Germline V CDR1 and CDR2: ENHRY, SYGVKD. The CDR3 contains 13 residues. V was pared by 1 base and J by 6 bases, with 1 base of the junction left unmatched.

In this sample, this clonotype turned up a few times. This rearrangement joins TRBV15 to TRBJ2-1; D possibly corresponds to TRBD1 (6 bases). The CDR3 extends over 16 amino acids. V dropped 0 bases and J dropped 7 bases, with 16 bases sitting between them. In germline, CDR1 is LNHNV, CDR2 YYDKDF (reference sequence). The DNA of the CDR3 is TGTGCCACCAGCAGAGATCCAGGGGTAGGTGGTAATGAGCAGTTCTTC. This codes for CATSRDPGVGGNEQFF.

The genes are TRBV12-3 or TRBV12-4 and TRBJ2-7; D unresolved. V was cut by 3 bases and J by 9 bases, with 18 bases left in between. The CDR3 is 14 amino acids. CDR3 DNA sequence: TGTGCCAGCAGTTTCATGAAGGGATCTACGGCGCAGTACTTC. This translates into CASSFMKGSTAQYF.

The CDR3 region is CASSPRGSQVTDTQYF. In nucleotides, the CDR3 is TGTGCCAGCAGCCCTCGAGGCAGCCAGGTCACAGATACGCAGTATTTT. The gene calls are TRBV13 and TRBJ2-3; D call uncertain. Germline values: CDR1 PRHDT, CDR2 FYEKMQ (reference sequence). The CDR3 runs 16 residues. V was pared by 5 bases and J by 2 bases, with 17 bases between.

This clonotype was observed a few times. The chain links TRBV6-5 to TRBJ2-2, with D unresolved. The CDR3 loop spans 15 amino acids. Between the trimmed V and J ends, which lost 0 bases and 4 bases, there was a span of 9 bases. Germline assignment: CDR1 MNHEY and CDR2 SVGAGI. CDR3 sequence: CASSYSSQTTGELFF. Written as DNA, the CDR3 is TGTGCCAGCAGTTACTCGTCCCAAACCACCGGGGAGCTGTTTTTT.

This clonotype was seen a few times. The chain links TRBV12-3 or TRBV12-4 to TRBJ1-4; 10 bases are shared with TRBD1. The ends lost 5 bases at V and 8 bases at J; junction bases unmatched: 5. The CDR3 totals 14 residues. The CDR3 protein is CASSPGTGVEKLFF. CDR3 nucleotides: TGTGCCAGCAGTCCCGGGACAGGGGTCGAAAAACTGTTTTTT.